Shown below are 18 T cell receptor beta chains from a single sample sequenced in a study of OX40 agonist ivuxolimab in advanced cancers. Assay: immunoSEQ multiplex PCR; the TCRdb copy retains only in-frame clones and omits some. The table records 65,000 to 85,000 clones, approximately 90% of them present only once. The source material was CD4+ or CD8+ T cells sorted from blood, sampled in a trial of the OX40 agonist ivuxolimab. These receptors all stem from an adult with an advanced solid tumor such as melanoma, head and neck, liver or kidney cancer.

This chain uses TRBV6-5 with TRBJ2-7; possibly TRBD2 for D (6 bases). Trimming cost V 0 bases and J 0 bases, with 12 bases left between them. CDR1 and CDR2 from the germline V gene are MNHEY and SVGAGI. CDR3 length: 16 residues. The DNA of the CDR3 is TGTGCCAGCAGTTACTCTGTTGGGGAGGCCTCCTACGAGCAGTACTTC. Translation gives CASSYSVGEASYEQYF.

V is TRBV7-9 and J is TRBJ1-6; TRBD1 matches at 9 bases. The ends lost 5 bases at V and 9 bases at J; junction bases unmatched: 20. The CDR3 covers 19 residues. From germline, CDR1 is SEHNR and CDR2 FQNEAQ (reference sequence). Here the CDR3 reads CASSPPVLSGTGLSSPLHF. The CDR3 DNA reads as TGTGCCAGCAGCCCACCCGTATTGTCCGGGACAGGGTTGAGTTCACCCCTCCACTTT. The entire variable domain, with the rest obtained from reference TRBV7-9 and TRBJ1-6, is as follows: DTGVSQNPRHKITKRGQNVTFRCDPISEHNRLYWYRQTLGQGPEFLTYFQNEAQLEKSRLLSDRFSAERPKGSFSTLEIQRTEQGDSAMYLCASSPPVLSGTGLSSPLHFGNGTRLTVT.

CDR3 loop: CASRSPGAHSPATDTQYF. Here the CDR3 DNA reads TGTGCCAGCAGATCACCGGGGGCTCACTCCCCGGCCACAGATACGCAGTATTTT. The V call is TRBV7-9, the J call TRBJ2-3; D possibly matches TRBD1 or TRBD2 (6 bases each). Germline V gives CDR1 SEHNR, CDR2 FQNEAQ (reference sequence). This CDR3 comprises 18 residues. V was cut by 6 bases and J by 2 bases, with 24 bases left in between.

The chain carries TRBV7-6 and TRBJ2-1, with TRBD1 as a possible D gene (6 bases). The CDR3 totals 16 residues. V dropped 4 bases and J dropped 0 bases, with 13 bases sitting between them. Germline V lookup: CDR1 SGHVS, CDR2 FNYEAQ. This CDR3 reads CASSSYRVGSYNEQFF. The CDR3, as DNA: TGTGCCAGCAGCTCCTACAGGGTCGGCTCCTACAATGAGCAGTTCTTC.

The genes are TRBV2 and TRBJ2-3; D call uncertain. The CDR3 length is 13 residues. The germline gives CDR1 SNHLY, CDR2 FYNNEI. Trimming cost V 1 base and J 5 bases, with 7 bases left between them. The CDR3 loop reads CASSEGWGDTQYF. In DNA form, the CDR3 reads TGTGCCAGCAGTGAAGGCTGGGGAGATACGCAGTATTTT.

The genes are TRBV7-9 and TRBJ1-1; TRBD1 matches at 7 bases. This CDR3 has 15 residues. The germline V gene has CDR1 SEHNR and CDR2 FQNEAQ (reference sequence). The junction had 8 bases not matched to a gene; V was cut back by 5 bases and J by 2 bases. The CDR3 DNA is TGTGCCAGCAGCCCCGACAGGGTACCTAACACTGAAGCTTTCTTT. This encodes CASSPDRVPNTEAFF.

The chain links TRBV11-2 to TRBJ1-1; no reliable D call. Germline values: CDR1 SGHAT, CDR2 FQNNGV. Between the trimmed V and J ends, which lost 1 base and 3 bases, there was a span of 6 bases. This CDR3 has 13 residues. CDR3 residues: CASSLVADTEAFF. CDR3 DNA: TGTGCCAGCAGCTTAGTCGCGGACACTGAAGCTTTCTTT.

The chain is built from TRBV7-8 and TRBJ2-5, with 12 bases fitting TRBD2. Germline loops: CDR1 SGHVS, CDR2 FQNEAQ. Trimming cost V 5 bases and J 0 bases; bases outside gene matches: 7. The CDR3 sequence is 17 residues long. The CDR3 region is CASSPGLAGRYQETQYF. The CDR3 region has the DNA TGTGCCAGCAGCCCAGGACTAGCGGGGAGGTACCAAGAGACCCAGTACTTC.

The genes are TRBV9 and TRBJ2-1; TRBD2 matches at 9 bases. This CDR3 is built from 19 residues. V gave up 0 bases and J gave up 2 bases; unmatched junction bases: 12. CDR1 and CDR2 (germline): SGDLS, YYNGEE. The CDR3 reads CASSVGSGSSGGTYNEQFF. The CDR3, as DNA: TGTGCCAGCAGCGTAGGGAGTGGGAGTAGCGGGGGTACCTACAATGAGCAGTTCTTC. Drawing the rest from reference TRBV9 and TRBJ2-1, the complete variable domain is DSGVTQTPKHLITATGQRVTLRCSPRSGDLSVYWYQQSLDQGLQFLIQYYNGEERAKGNILERFSAQQFPDLHSELNLSSLELGDSALYFCASSVGSGSSGGTYNEQFFGPGTRLTVL.

This sequence joins TRBV10-3 and TRBJ2-1; 7 nucleotides line up with TRBD1. The germline CDR1 and CDR2 sequences are ENHRY and SYGVKD. The CDR3 covers 13 residues. J was trimmed by 5 bases and V by 4 bases; bases with no gene match: 2. CDR3 nucleotides: TGTGCCATCAGTGCCACAGGGGACAATGAGCAGTTCTTC. It yields the protein CAISATGDNEQFF.

The J gene is TRBJ1-6, the V gene TRBV6-6; 7 bases fit TRBD1. The germline CDR1 and CDR2 sequences are MNHNY and SVGAGI (reference sequence). J gave up 4 bases and V 7 bases, and 10 bases lay outside the gene matches. This CDR3 spans 16 amino acids. The CDR3 here is CASTVVGGGYNSPLHF. CDR3 nucleotide sequence: TGTGCCAGCACCGTAGTAGGGGGCGGGTATAATTCACCCCTCCACTTT.

The chain combines TRBV11-2 with TRBJ2-7; D is perhaps TRBD1 (6 bases). Germline assignment: CDR1 SGHAT and CDR2 FQNNGV. Trimming pared 1 base from V and 3 bases from J, leaving 10 bases between. The CDR3 runs 14 residues. The CDR3 region has the DNA TGTGCCAGCAGCTTAGGAGGGGGTCACTACGAGCAGTACTTC. It translates to CASSLGGGHYEQYF.

The chain links TRBV27 to TRBJ1-2; 12 nucleotides line up with TRBD1. Germline CDR1 reads MNHEY; CDR2 reads SMNVEV (reference sequence). V dropped 5 bases and J dropped 8; count of bases not matched to a gene: 9. The CDR3 sequence is 15 residues long. CDR3 nucleotides: TGTGCCAGCAGTGACCCCGGGACAGGGGGCGCGGGCTACACCTTC. Amino acid sequence: CASSDPGTGGAGYTF.

This chain links TRBV12-5 with TRBJ1-1; D is unclear. The CDR3 runs 12 residues. Trimming removed 7 bases from V and 0 bases from J, with 6 bases in between. CDR1 is LGHNT and CDR2 is FRNRAP in the germline V gene. The CDR3 protein is CASALMNTEAFF. CDR3 in DNA: TGTGCTAGTGCCCTCATGAACACTGAAGCTTTCTTT.

The chain has TRBV7-8 and TRBJ1-3; D gene uncertain. V was shortened by 1 base and J by 4 bases, with 11 bases between the two germline ends. This CDR3 spans 15 amino acids. Germline V gives CDR1 SGHVS, CDR2 FQNEAQ. This CDR3 reads CASSLGVSSGNTIYF. In nucleotides, the CDR3 is TGTGCCAGCAGCTTAGGCGTGAGCTCAGGAAACACCATATATTTT.

This chain connects TRBV7-9 to TRBJ1-6; D is possibly TRBD1 (5 bases). Between the trimmed V and J ends, which lost 5 bases and 9 bases, there was a span of 11 bases. Germline V CDR1 and CDR2: SEHNR, FQNEAQ (reference sequence). This CDR3 comprises 13 residues. The CDR3 spells CASSDSLGSPLHF. The CDR3 DNA follows: TGTGCCAGCAGCGACAGCCTCGGTTCACCCCTCCACTTT. Based on the CDR3 plus reference TRBV7-9 and TRBJ1-6, the full variable domain is DTGVSQNPRHKITKRGQNVTFRCDPISEHNRLYWYRQTLGQGPEFLTYFQNEAQLEKSRLLSDRFSAERPKGSFSTLEIQRTEQGDSAMYLCASSDSLGSPLHFGNGTRLTVT.

This clone appeared once. The rearrangement joins TRBV10-3 to TRBJ2-3, with D possibly being TRBD1 (5 bases). Germline CDR1 reads ENHRY; CDR2 reads SYGVKD. V lost 6 bases and J lost 4, with 17 bases in between. This CDR3 comprises 15 residues. The chain's CDR3 is CAIRTNIMGPDTQYF. The CDR3 nucleotides read TGTGCCATCAGGACCAACATAATGGGGCCAGATACGCAGTATTTT.

The genes are TRBV7-9 and TRBJ1-5; the D gene is possibly TRBD1 (6 bases). CDR1 is SEHNR, CDR2 FQNEAQ, per germline (reference sequence). Trimming left V 5 bases short and J 4 bases short, with 12 bases between. The CDR3 consists of 14 residues. CDR3 coding DNA: TGTGCCAGCAGCGCAGGACAGCCTAATCAGCCCCAGCATTTT. Translated, it gives CASSAGQPNQPQHF.